The 14 T cell receptor beta chains given below trace back to one sample, sequenced in a study of technical replicates of blood from several donors. The assay was immunoSEQ multiplex PCR, and TCRdb's table has in-frame clones only and misses some. The sample includes about 74,000 clones, roughly 95% of them seen just once. Material: T cells isolated from PBMCs. Source of these receptors: a human donor in good health.

The chain's CDR3 is CASWTGINGYTF. DNA of the CDR3: TGTGCCAGCTGGACGGGGATAAATGGCTACACCTTC. The chain carries TRBV5-4 and TRBJ1-2; D not resolved. The CDR3 covers 12 residues. Trimming cost V 7 bases and J 6 bases, with 13 bases left between them. Germline CDR1 and CDR2: SGHNT and YYREEE (reference sequence).

This chain connects TRBV4-2 to TRBJ2-1, with D maybe TRBD2 (5 bases). Germline-derived CDR1 and CDR2 are LGHNA and YNFKEQ. V dropped 2 bases and J dropped 6 bases, with 14 bases sitting between them. The CDR3 sequence is 15 residues long. Here the CDR3 reads CASSQNLASPNEQFF. In DNA, the CDR3 is TGTGCCAGCAGCCAAAACCTCGCTAGCCCCAATGAGCAGTTCTTC.

The chain carries TRBV29-1 and TRBJ2-7, with 8 bases matching TRBD2. The V and J ends lost 3 bases and 8 bases, in that order; junction bases with no gene match: 6. The CDR3 contains 12 residues. Looked up from germline, CDR1 is SQVTM and CDR2 is ANQGSEA. CDR3 DNA sequence: TGCAGCGTTGACCCCGGGACTAGGCAGCAGTACTTC. It is translated as CSVDPGTRQQYF.

CDR3 protein: CASSVSDDYNEQFF. For the CDR3, the DNA is TGTGCCAGCAGCGTTAGCGACGACTACAATGAGCAGTTCTTC. The chain carries TRBV9 and TRBJ2-1; tentatively, D is TRBD2 (5 bases). Per germline, CDR1 SGDLS and CDR2 YYNGEE. Trimming left V 2 bases short and J 3 bases short, with 9 bases between. The CDR3 has 14 amino acids.

V usage is TRBV6-5 and J usage is TRBJ1-3, with a tentative D call TRBD1 (5 bases). With 6 bases removed from V and 16 bases from J, the gap between germline ends came to 22 bases. Germline V CDR1 and CDR2: MNHEY, SVGAGI. This CDR3 is 13 amino acids long. DNA for the CDR3: TGTGCCAGCAGCCCCAACGCCCAGGGCCCGCCGTATTTT. It codes for CASSPNAQGPPYF.

The gene calls are TRBV5-1 and TRBJ2-3; 13 nucleotides agree with TRBD2. CDR1 SGHRS and CDR2 YFSETQ come from the germline V gene. The length of the CDR3 is 17 residues. V lost 1 base, J lost 5 bases, and 7 bases stayed unmatched. CDR3 bases: TGCGCCAGCAGCTTGTTTACTAGCGGGAGGGTAGGAGATACGCAGTATTTT. Translation gives CASSLFTSGRVGDTQYF.

This chain joins TRBV10-3 and TRBJ2-1; TRBD2 matches at 10 bases. Germline trimming cut 0 bases from V and 6 bases from J; bases unmatched to any gene: 8. Germline V lookup: CDR1 ENHRY, CDR2 SYGVKD. The CDR3 is 17 residues long. CDR3 DNA sequence: TGTGCCATCAGTGAGTCTGGAACTAGCGGGATAACCAATGAGCAGTTCTTC. As protein: CAISESGTSGITNEQFF.

The chain is built from TRBV28 and TRBJ2-7; a possible D gene is TRBD2 (7 bases). The CDR3 totals 15 residues. Trimming removed 2 bases from V and 2 bases from J, with 13 bases in between. The V gene's germline CDR1 is MDHEN and CDR2 SYDVKM. CDR3 sequence: CASSLPQGGAYEQYF. The CDR3 DNA reads as TGTGCCAGCAGTTTACCCCAAGGGGGGGCCTACGAGCAGTACTTC. Filled out from reference TRBV28 and TRBJ2-7, the complete variable domain reads DVKVTQSSRYLVKRTGEKVFLECVQDMDHENMFWYRQDPGLGLRLIYFSYDVKMKEKGDIPEGYSVSREKKERFSLILESASTNQTSMYLCASSLPQGGAYEQYFGPGTRLTVT.

J is TRBJ2-2 and V is TRBV10-3, with TRBD1 matching 11 bases. CDR1 is ENHRY and CDR2 is SYGVKD in the germline V gene. With V trimmed by 6 bases and J by 3 bases, 9 bases remained unmatched. There are 17 residues in the CDR3. CDR3 coding DNA: TGTGCCATCAGGGGGGACAGGGGGGCGAAGGACACCGGGGAGCTGTTTTTT. Protein: CAIRGDRGAKDTGELFF.

The V call is TRBV4-1, the J call TRBJ2-7; a possible D gene is TRBD1 (6 bases). Between the trimmed V and J ends, which lost 6 bases and 2 bases, there was a span of 14 bases. CDR1 and CDR2 (germline): MGHRA, YSYEKL. This CDR3 has 14 amino acids. The CDR3 loop is CASSRRDTAYEQYF. The CDR3 DNA reads as TGCGCCAGCAGTCGCCGGGACACTGCCTACGAGCAGTACTTC.

The chain couples TRBV9 to TRBJ2-1, with 10 bases matching TRBD2. The trim removed 0 bases at V and 8 bases at J, leaving 17 bases unmatched. The CDR3 is 19 amino acids. The germline V gene has CDR1 SGDLS and CDR2 YYNGEE. The CDR3 bases are TGTGCCAGCAGCGTAGTATCGGGGGGGCTAGCGGGAGCATTGGATGAGCAGTTCTTC. Its protein is CASSVVSGGLAGALDEQFF.

This sequence joins TRBV5-1 and TRBJ2-7; tentative D call: TRBD1 (5 bases). Germline CDR1 SGHRS, CDR2 YFSETQ. Between the trimmed V and J ends, which lost 0 bases and 2 bases, there was a span of 9 bases. The CDR3 spans 14 residues. In DNA, the CDR3 is TGCGCCAGCAGCTTGGGGGGCTCTACCTACGAGCAGTACTTC. This encodes CASSLGGSTYEQYF.

The J gene is TRBJ1-3, the V gene TRBV21-1. TRBV21-1 counts as a pseudogene. The CDR3 covers 18 residues. The CDR3 reads CASNKGGGRHHSGNTIYF. The CDR3 coding sequence is TGTGCCAGCAACAAAGGAGGTGGAAGGCACCACTCTGGAAACACCATATATTTT.

The chain has TRBV6-6 and TRBJ2-1; D remains unclear. With 3 bases removed from V and 10 bases from J, the gap between germline ends came to 10 bases. Germline CDR1 reads MNHNY; CDR2 reads SVGAGI (reference sequence). The CDR3 covers 12 residues. The CDR3 sequence is CASSYPKPEQFF. CDR3 DNA sequence: TGTGCCAGCAGTTATCCTAAACCGGAGCAGTTCTTC.